Described below is a single TCR beta chain sequence and its context. It lacks a known antigen. No base quality information exists; no much larger clone differs at one position. This entry comes from a study of blood T cell repertoires in COVID-19 (dated by TCRdb to 2020 to 2021). At the level of the whole study: Samples from collaborators originated in the United States, Italy and Spain and spanned both the acute and convalescent phases of COVID-19. The prospective study material was composed of cDNA or gDNA derived from T cells, B-cell-depleted T cells, or PBMCs. Subjects who had been exposed to COVID-19, were actively infected with it, or had recovered from it provided the deeply sampled blood TCRbeta repertoires that made up the dataset. The repertoires were made available in a free public database intended to serve as a resource for research on the immune response to SARS-CoV-2. The samples were drawn from the first 160 participants of the ongoing ImmuneRACE study and from some 1,300 subjects provided by 6 global collaborators. The sample metadata nearly always contained a de-identified subject ID, COVID-19 status, age in years and sex. HLA class I and class II types, where available, came from metadata supplied by the sample provider rather than from assay-based typing. Study-level results and caveats: The amount of clinical and demographic metadata varied by source and participant and was provided uncurated.

Enrolling through a virtual design, the prospective study's participants ranged in age from roughly 18 to 95 years and lived across about two dozen United States geographic areas. To assign participants to cohorts, the prospective study relied on clinical history that participants themselves reported in a screening survey and a study questionnaire. Exposed participants had been in contact, within 2 weeks of entering the study, with a person who had a PCR-confirmed or clinician-diagnosed case of COVID-19. In the prospective study, whole blood, serum and a nasopharyngeal or oropharyngeal swab were collected from each participant by mobile phlebotomists. Additional blood draws and questionnaires over an approximately two-month period could optionally be provided by prospective study participants. Blood samples from the prospective study were shipped frozen or at room temperature prior to DNA extraction.

The immunoSEQ Assay, a bias-controlled multiplex PCR, was used to amplify TCRbeta CDR3 regions from genomic DNA. Per the source publication's procedure: Nucleated cell counts per sample were estimated from amplification of reference gene primers within the assay. Sequence reads were collapsed and filtered to measure the absolute abundance of every unique TCRbeta CDR3 rearrangement. For each sample, productive Simpson clonality was calculated as the square root of Simpson's diversity index across productive rearrangements. Held by TCRdb, this immuneACCESS table contains in-frame sequences only and omits some clones. Under half of the omission traces to an unresolved V gene where checked; the cause of the rest is unknown. D and trimming were read from the DNA, whereas the V and J calls and clone size are those reported in that table. The sample table lists around 250,000 clones, 80% to 90% of them with a count of one. 2.5% to 3.5% of the sample is held by the ten biggest clonotypes.

V lost 3 bases and J lost 8 bases, and the count of bases not matched to a germline gene is 22. CDR1 and CDR2 are read off the germline V gene (reference sequence) as LNHDA and SQIVND. The CDR3, from cysteine to phenylalanine, totals 20 residues. The DNA shown is the 60-base CDR3, in frame from base 1. Recombination joined TRBV19 with TRBJ1-6; the central 7 bases match TRBD1. The sample comprised PBMCs or T cells enriched from blood (not recorded which). The clonotype was recovered from a woman aged 40-49 years who had been exposed to COVID-19. The nucleotide sequence is given as TGTGCCAGTAGTATCGCCCATGACAGGGTTGTTGAATTAGAGGATTCACCCCTCCACTTT. It codes for CASSIAHDRVVELEDSPLHF.